The 25 T cell receptor beta chains presented below share a single source sample, sequenced in a study of blood T cell repertoires in COVID-19. Only in-frame clones appear in the TCRdb table, and some are missing; sequencing was by immunoSEQ multiplex PCR. This sample has about 240,000 clones, with around 81% found just once. The sample comprised peripheral blood. These receptors originate from an elderly woman with COVID-19, enrolled during active disease.

V gene TRBV7-9 combines with J gene TRBJ2-5; D perhaps matches TRBD1 (5 bases). This CDR3 has 16 residues. V lost 6 bases and J lost 0, with 17 bases in between. Germline V gene lookup returns CDR1 SEHNR and CDR2 FQNEAQ (reference sequence). Written as DNA, the CDR3 is TGTGCCAGCAGTGTGTTAAACACAGGCTACCAAGAGACCCAGTACTTC. Protein: CASSVLNTGYQETQYF.

This sequence joins TRBV3-1 (or the pseudogene TRBV3-2) and TRBJ1-5; tentative D call: TRBD1 (5 bases). The length of the CDR3 is 15 residues. V was shortened by 5 bases and J by 7 bases, with 18 bases between the two germline ends. CDR1 and CDR2 (germline): LGHDT, YNNKEL (reference sequence). The CDR3 region has the DNA TGTGCCAGCAGCTCGAGCACGGGGGGAGAGCAGCCCCAGCATTTT. Protein: CASSSSTGGEQPQHF.

V gene TRBV30 combines with J gene TRBJ2-1; D ambiguous. CDR1 GTSNPN and CDR2 SVGIG come from the germline V gene (reference sequence). Trimming shortened V by 2 bases and J by 5 bases, and 4 bases separated the two germline ends. The CDR3 sequence is 11 residues long. CDR3 sequence: CAWSINNEQFF. The CDR3 nucleotides read TGTGCCTGGAGTATCAACAATGAGCAGTTCTTC. Drawing the rest from reference TRBV30 and TRBJ2-1, the complete variable domain is SQTIHQWPATLVQPVGSPLSLECTVEGTSNPNLYWYRQAAGRGLQLLFYSVGIGQISSEVPQNLSASRPQDRQFILSSKKLLLSDSGFYLCAWSINNEQFFGPGTRLTVL.

This clone came up a few times. The chain is built from TRBV7-9 and TRBJ1-2; D uncertain. The CDR3 loop spans 14 amino acids. Germline-derived CDR1 and CDR2 are SEHNR and FQNEAQ (reference sequence). V lost 4 bases and J 2 bases, leaving 11 bases between the germline ends. The CDR3 coding sequence is TGTGCCAGCAGCTCCTTTACTGCAAACTATGGCTACACCTTC. Encoded protein: CASSSFTANYGYTF.

The CDR3: CATSRELAGRPYEQYF. The CDR3 bases are TGTGCCACCAGCAGAGAGTTAGCGGGACGCCCCTACGAGCAGTACTTC. The chain recombines TRBV15 with TRBJ2-7; 8 nucleotides align to TRBD2. CDR3 length equals 16 residues. Germline CDR1 reads LNHNV; CDR2 reads YYDKDF (reference sequence). Trimming removed 0 bases from V and 2 bases from J; junction bases left unmatched: 6.

The V call is TRBV5-1, the J call TRBJ1-1; D not certain. V shed 5 bases and J shed 0 bases, with 11 bases lying between them. CDR3 length equals 14 residues. Germline V gene sequence: CDR1 SGHRS, CDR2 YFSETQ. The CDR3 DNA sequence: TGCGCCAGCAGTTCCGGCGACTTGAACACTGAAGCTTTCTTT. Protein product: CASSSGDLNTEAFF.

The chain employs TRBV27 and TRBJ2-2; D unresolved. The CDR3 has 14 residues. The germline V gene has CDR1 MNHEY and CDR2 SMNVEV (reference sequence). With 0 bases removed from V and 1 base from J, the gap between germline ends came to 3 bases. The CDR3 is CASSLSQNTGELFF. For the CDR3, the DNA is TGTGCCAGCAGTTTATCCCAGAACACCGGGGAGCTGTTTTTT.

V gene TRBV5-5 combines with J gene TRBJ2-1, with 7 bases lining up with TRBD2. This CDR3 spans 16 amino acids. The germline V gene has CDR1 SGHKS and CDR2 YYEKEE (reference sequence). Unmatched junction bases numbered 11, after V lost 0 bases and J lost 8 bases. In DNA, the CDR3 is TGTGCCAGCAGCTTGGAGCCCCTCGGGGGGATCGATGAGCAGTTCTTC. Translated: CASSLEPLGGIDEQFF.

This clone came up a few times. This chain connects TRBV7-2 to TRBJ1-4; TRBD1 matches 10 bases. Unmatched junction bases numbered 7, after V lost 5 bases and J lost 7 bases. The length of the CDR3 is 15 residues. Germline lookup yields CDR1 SGHTA and CDR2 FQGNSA. The DNA for the CDR3 is TGTGCCAGCAGCAAACGACAGGGGGCGAGTGAAAAACTGTTTTTT. Protein product: CASSKRQGASEKLFF. The full variable domain, rest sourced from reference TRBV7-2 and TRBJ1-4, is GAGVSQSPSNKVTEKGKDVELRCDPISGHTALYWYRQSLGQGLEFLIYFQGNSAPDKSGLPSDRFSAERTGGSVSTLTIQRTQQEDSAVYLCASSKRQGASEKLFFGSGTQLSVL.

This chain joins TRBV5-1 and TRBJ2-3; the match to TRBD2 covers 7 bases. Losses at the gene ends were 0 bases for V and 4 bases for J; bases not matched to a gene: 5. CDR1 and CDR2 (germline): SGHRS, YFSETQ. The CDR3 loop spans 15 amino acids. CDR3 loop: CASSLGAGMADTQYF. For the CDR3, the DNA is TGCGCCAGCAGCTTGGGAGCGGGGATGGCAGATACGCAGTATTTT.

V usage is TRBV5-1 and J usage is TRBJ1-2; perhaps TRBD1 as D (6 bases). The V and J ends lost 2 bases and 6 bases respectively, with 17 bases between them. Germline V CDR1 and CDR2: SGHRS, YFSETQ. The CDR3 has 15 residues. CDR3 protein: CASSLRTAPGDGYTF. The CDR3 DNA reads TGCGCCAGCAGCTTACGGACAGCCCCTGGGGATGGCTACACCTTC.

This clone was picked up a small number of times. Written as DNA, the CDR3 is TGTGCCAGTAACAGAGCCGGGACTTCCCGGGGGGATACGCAGTATTTT. It yields the protein CASNRAGTSRGDTQYF. The chain links TRBV19 to TRBJ2-3; D is possibly TRBD2 (6 bases). Germline lookup yields CDR1 LNHDA and CDR2 SQIVND (reference sequence). V was pared by 7 bases and J by 6 bases, with 23 bases between. The CDR3 is 16 residues long. Using reference TRBV19 and TRBJ2-3 for the parts outside the CDR3, the full variable domain is DGGITQSPKYLFRKEGQNVTLSCEQNLNHDAMYWYRQDPGQGLRLIYYSQIVNDFQKGDIAEGYSVSREKKESFPLTVTSAQKNPTAFYLCASNRAGTSRGDTQYFGPGTRLTVL.

This chain links TRBV6-4 with TRBJ2-5; 7 nucleotides match TRBD1. The ends lost 9 bases at V and 1 base at J; junction bases unmatched: 17. The CDR3 is made up of 17 amino acids. CDR1 and CDR2 from the germline V gene are MRHNA and SNTAGT. CDR3 sequence reads: CASRPLPSGTVQETQYF. CDR3 in DNA: TGTGCCAGTAGGCCTCTCCCGTCTGGGACAGTCCAAGAGACCCAGTACTTC.

V is TRBV5-1 and J is TRBJ2-7, with 8 bases lining up with TRBD1. Germline loops: CDR1 SGHRS, CDR2 YFSETQ. The CDR3 contains 15 residues. V was pared by 4 bases and J by 7 bases, with 13 bases of the junction left unmatched. Here the CDR3 reads CASSPDRVGGWEQYF. The CDR3 coding sequence is TGCGCCAGCAGCCCGGACAGGGTTGGAGGGTGGGAGCAGTACTTC.

This clone was seen once. Additional DNA sequences in this sample encode the identical CDR3. The gene calls are TRBV2 and TRBJ1-5; tentative D call: TRBD1 (5 bases). Germline CDR1 reads SNHLY; CDR2 reads FYNNEI. The CDR3 runs 14 residues. The germline V and J ends were trimmed by 2 bases and 0 bases, with 5 bases remaining between them. Here the CDR3 DNA reads TGTGCCAGCAGTGAACAGGGTAGCAATCAGCCCCAGCATTTT. Amino acid sequence: CASSEQGSNQPQHF.

This clone has only one observation. The chain uses TRBV19 and TRBJ1-2; D remains unclear. The germline V gene has CDR1 LNHDA and CDR2 SQIVND (reference sequence). The CDR3 covers 11 residues. V lost 9 bases and J 2 bases, leaving 7 bases between the germline ends. The CDR3 DNA is TGTGCCAGCACGGAGAACTATGGCTACACCTTC. Its protein product is CASTENYGYTF.

This clone has a handful of counts. This chain connects TRBV30 to TRBJ1-5, with D possibly matching TRBD1 (5 bases). The CDR3 totals 13 residues. CDR1 and CDR2 from the germline V gene are GTSNPN and SVGIG (reference sequence). V lost 2 bases to trimming and J lost 7 bases, with 12 bases between them. The CDR3, as DNA: TGTGCCTGGAGTTCCCTAACAGGACAGCCCCAGCATTTT. Translating it yields CAWSSLTGQPQHF.

V and J are TRBV5-6 and TRBJ1-1, with 9 nucleotides matching TRBD1. CDR1 and CDR2 (germline): SGHDT, YYEEEE. Trimming took 6 bases from V and 5 from J; bases not matched to a gene: 14. The CDR3 loop spans 16 amino acids. The CDR3 is CASTSLGQGESTEAFF. CDR3 coding DNA: TGTGCCAGCACTTCCTTGGGACAGGGTGAGAGTACTGAAGCTTTCTTT.

J is TRBJ2-5 and V is TRBV6-4; D might be TRBD2 (5 bases). There are 14 residues in the CDR3. V gave up 10 bases and J gave up 2 bases, with 17 bases separating them. The germline gives CDR1 MRHNA, CDR2 SNTAGT. The CDR3 reads CATPRRPGQETQYF. The CDR3 DNA reads TGTGCCACGCCGAGGAGGCCCGGACAAGAGACCCAGTACTTC.

This clone was seen a handful of times. V usage is TRBV9 and J usage is TRBJ1-2, with 9 nucleotides matching TRBD1. This CDR3 comprises 14 residues. The germline V gene has CDR1 SGDLS and CDR2 YYNGEE. J was trimmed by 1 base and V by 5 bases; bases with no gene match: 3. The CDR3 reads CASRPGQGNYGYTF. CDR3 DNA: TGTGCCAGCAGACCGGGACAGGGTAACTATGGCTACACCTTC.

CDR3 sequence: CASSLSGFYGYTF. The CDR3 bases are TGTGCCAGCAGCTTATCGGGGTTCTATGGCTACACCTTC. This chain connects TRBV7-2 to TRBJ1-2; D gene uncertain. Trimming took 2 bases from V and 4 from J, leaving 8 bases between them. Germline CDR1 SGHTA, CDR2 FQGNSA. This CDR3 is built from 13 residues.

The V and J genes are TRBV7-9 and TRBJ2-3; 7 positions match TRBD1. The germline gives CDR1 SEHNR, CDR2 FQNEAQ (reference sequence). The CDR3 spans 15 residues. V lost 5 bases to trimming and J lost 6 bases; unmatched junction nucleotides: 11. The CDR3 loop reads CASSLTGSLGDTQYF. The CDR3 nucleotides read TGTGCCAGCAGCCTGACAGGGTCTTTGGGTGATACGCAGTATTTT. Filled out from reference TRBV7-9 and TRBJ2-3, the complete variable domain reads DTGVSQNPRHKITKRGQNVTFRCDPISEHNRLYWYRQTLGQGPEFLTYFQNEAQLEKSRLLSDRFSAERPKGSFSTLEIQRTEQGDSAMYLCASSLTGSLGDTQYFGPGTRLTVL.

V gene TRBV18 combines with J gene TRBJ1-4, with D unclear. The CDR3 totals 17 residues. Trimming pared 1 base from V and 2 bases from J, leaving 14 bases between. CDR1 and CDR2 (germline): KGHSH, LQKENI. In DNA form, the CDR3 reads TGTGCCAGCTCACCACAGAGGGCAGGCGCGACTAATGAAAAACTGTTTTTT. The encoded protein is CASSPQRAGATNEKLFF.

This clone has only one observation. The chain joins TRBV6-5 to TRBJ1-3, with D tentatively TRBD1 (6 bases). Germline CDR1 reads MNHEY; CDR2 reads SVGAGI. V was clipped by 6 bases and J by 0 bases, with 9 bases between them. CDR3 length: 14 amino acids. This chain's CDR3 is CASRQGRSGNTIYF. The CDR3 DNA sequence: TGTGCCAGCAGACAGGGTCGCTCTGGAAACACCATATATTTT.

A note on this clone: Different DNA sequences within this sample yield the same CDR3. The chain is built from TRBV9 and TRBJ1-1; D is ambiguous. Germline V gene data show CDR1 as SGDLS and CDR2 as YYNGEE. This CDR3 comprises 13 residues. V was shortened by 0 bases and J by 1 base, with 4 bases between the two germline ends. CDR3 sequence (DNA): TGTGCCAGCAGCGTAGAACAGAACACTGAAGCTTTCTTT. Translating gives CASSVEQNTEAFF.